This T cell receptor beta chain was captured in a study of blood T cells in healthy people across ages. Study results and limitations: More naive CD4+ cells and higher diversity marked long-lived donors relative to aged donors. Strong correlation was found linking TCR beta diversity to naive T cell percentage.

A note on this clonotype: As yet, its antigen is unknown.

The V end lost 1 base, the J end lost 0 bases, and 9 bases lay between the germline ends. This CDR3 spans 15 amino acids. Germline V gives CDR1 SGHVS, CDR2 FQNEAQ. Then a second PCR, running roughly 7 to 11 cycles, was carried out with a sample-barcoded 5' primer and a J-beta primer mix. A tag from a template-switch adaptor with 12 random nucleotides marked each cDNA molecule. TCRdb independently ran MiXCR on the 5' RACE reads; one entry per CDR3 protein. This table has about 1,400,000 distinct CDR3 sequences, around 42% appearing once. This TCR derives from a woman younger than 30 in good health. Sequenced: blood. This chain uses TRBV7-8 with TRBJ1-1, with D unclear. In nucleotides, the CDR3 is TGTGCCAGCAGCTTAGTAACGGGGATGAACACTGAAGCTTTCTTT. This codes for CASSLVTGMNTEAFF.